What follows are 27 T cell receptor beta chains derived from one specimen sequenced in a study of patients and donors after allogeneic stem cell transplantation. TCRdb fed the RT-PCR reads into MiXCR, producing one record per CDR3 protein. The table includes approximately 200,000 distinct CDR3 sequences, around two fifths detected once. Sequenced input: blood, either unsorted or a sorted T cell fraction (not recorded which). The receptors come from a human donor who was either an allogeneic HSCT recipient or a stem cell or donor lymphocyte infusion donor (not recorded which). It is not recorded whose cells these are; they may come from a transplant donor.

This clonotype has only a few counts. The J gene is TRBJ1-5, the V gene TRBV11-2, with D uncertain. The CDR3 contains 14 residues. The germline V gene has CDR1 SGHAT and CDR2 FQNNGV. V was shortened by 3 bases and J by 3 bases, with 9 bases between the two germline ends. The chain's CDR3 is CASSLGANNQPQHF. The CDR3 bases are TGTGCCAGCAGCTTGGGTGCCAACAATCAGCCCCAGCATTTT.

This clonotype was seen only a few times. The genes are TRBV12-3 or TRBV12-4 and TRBJ1-6, with 7 bases fitting TRBD1. Germline trimming cut 1 base from V and 10 bases from J; bases unmatched to any gene: 4. The CDR3 has 14 residues. For the CDR3, the DNA is TGTGCCAGCAGTTTAGGACAGGGTGTGTCACCCCTCCACTTT. Translating it yields CASSLGQGVSPLHF.

Here the CDR3 reads CASIGLVSYEQYF. The CDR3 DNA sequence: TGTGCCAGCATCGGACTAGTTAGCTACGAGCAGTACTTC. This sequence joins TRBV28 and TRBJ2-7; 7 positions match TRBD2. From germline, CDR1 is MDHEN and CDR2 SYDVKM. This CDR3 comprises 13 residues. Trimming took 7 bases from V and 3 from J; bases not matched to a gene: 6.

CDR3 amino acids: CASSREGDKNIQYF. CDR3 DNA sequence: TGTGCCAGCAGCCGAGAAGGGGATAAAAACATTCAGTACTTC. The chain uses TRBV4-2 and TRBJ2-4; perhaps TRBD1 as D (5 bases). This CDR3 has 14 amino acids. Germline CDR1 and CDR2: LGHNA and YNFKEQ. V was pared by 4 bases and J by 4 bases, with 11 bases between.

This chain links TRBV7-7 with TRBJ2-3, with D tentatively TRBD1 or TRBD2 (6 bases each). The CDR3 consists of 14 residues. CDR1 and CDR2 (germline): SSHAT, FNYEAQ (reference sequence). V was clipped by 6 bases and J by 2 bases, with 12 bases between them. This CDR3 is CASSRGQFTDTQYF. The CDR3 DNA sequence: TGTGCCAGCAGTCGGGGGCAGTTCACAGATACGCAGTATTTT.

The J gene is TRBJ1-6, the V gene TRBV6-2 or TRBV6-3; D may be TRBD1 (5 bases). V was shortened by 2 bases and J by 5 bases, with 13 bases between the two germline ends. The CDR3 runs 16 residues. Looked up from germline, CDR1 is MNHEY and CDR2 is SVGEGT. Written as DNA, the CDR3 is TGTGCCAGCAGTTACAACAGGAAAGCCGATAATTCACCCCTCCACTTT. Its protein is CASSYNRKADNSPLHF.

J is TRBJ1-2 and V is TRBV4-1; 8 positions match TRBD1. Germline-derived CDR1 and CDR2 are MGHRA and YSYEKL. Trimming took 1 base from V and 5 from J; bases not matched to a gene: 3. The CDR3 runs 14 residues. CDR3 amino acids: CASSQAGGVYGYTF. For the CDR3, the DNA is TGCGCCAGCAGCCAAGCAGGGGGCGTTTATGGCTACACCTTC.

The chain uses TRBV25-1 and TRBJ2-5, with D possibly called TRBD1 or TRBD2 (6 bases each). V lost 2 bases, J lost 5 bases, and 12 bases lay in between. The CDR3 has 14 residues. From germline, CDR1 is MGHDK and CDR2 SYGVNS. CDR3 region: CASSEPGARETQYF. CDR3 DNA sequence: TGTGCCAGCAGTGAACCGGGGGCGAGGGAGACCCAGTACTTC. The variable domain in full, with the rest retrieved from reference TRBV25-1 and TRBJ2-5, is EADIYQTPRYLVIGTGKKITLECSQTMGHDKMYWYQQDPGMELHLIHYSYGVNSTEKGDLSSESTVSRIRTEHFPLTLESARPSHTSQYLCASSEPGARETQYFGPGTRLLVL.

This chain links TRBV10-3 with TRBJ2-5; the D gene could be TRBD1 or TRBD2 (5 bases each). The V gene lost 3 bases and the J gene lost 7 bases, with 18 bases spanning the gap. The CDR3 has 15 residues. Germline-derived CDR1 and CDR2 are ENHRY and SYGVKD. CDR3 sequence reads: CAISDPGPTGSTQYF. DNA for the CDR3: TGTGCCATCAGTGATCCGGGGCCTACGGGATCGACCCAGTACTTC.

The chain couples TRBV5-1 to TRBJ1-1, with 8 bases lining up with TRBD1. Germline values: CDR1 SGHRS, CDR2 YFSETQ. This CDR3 has 15 residues. J was trimmed by 1 base and V by 5 bases; bases with no gene match: 7. The CDR3: CASRPAGQGNTEAFF. The CDR3 nucleotides are TGCGCCAGCAGACCAGCCGGACAGGGGAACACTGAAGCTTTCTTT.

V usage is TRBV5-4 and J usage is TRBJ1-2; 7 nucleotides line up with TRBD1. This CDR3 is built from 14 residues. CDR1 and CDR2 (germline): SGHNT, YYREEE (reference sequence). The ends lost 4 bases at V and 5 bases at J; junction bases unmatched: 8. CDR3 in amino acids: CASSGDRDRYGYTF. The DNA for the CDR3 is TGTGCCAGCAGCGGCGACAGGGATCGGTATGGCTACACCTTC.

The chain links TRBV10-3 to TRBJ2-7, with TRBD1 identical over 8 bases. From germline, CDR1 is ENHRY and CDR2 SYGVKD. The J segment lost 5 bases and the V segment lost 10 bases, leaving 7 bases of the junction unmatched. CDR3 length equals 12 residues. CDR3 bases: TGTGCCAACCAGGGGGCCGGGGACGAGCAGTACTTC. The encoded protein is CANQGAGDEQYF.

The chain is built from TRBV20-1 and TRBJ2-5, with TRBD2 matching over 10 bases. CDR1 and CDR2 (germline): DFQATT, SNEGSKA (reference sequence). With V trimmed by 1 base and J by 2 bases, 4 bases remained unmatched. The CDR3 has 15 amino acids. This CDR3 reads CSARGLAGAQETQYF. The DNA of the CDR3 is TGCAGTGCTAGAGGTCTAGCGGGGGCACAAGAGACCCAGTACTTC.

This clonotype was counted a few times. The chain links TRBV6-6 to TRBJ1-2; the D is unclear. The CDR3 runs to 14 residues. Germline loops: CDR1 MNHNY, CDR2 SVGAGI (reference sequence). With 2 bases removed from V and 6 bases from J, the gap between germline ends came to 13 bases. This CDR3 is CASSYNLGRNGYTF. CDR3 nucleotides: TGTGCCAGCAGTTACAACCTCGGACGCAATGGCTACACCTTC.

The chain joins TRBV9 to TRBJ1-2; 9 bases are a match to TRBD1. J was trimmed by 4 bases and V by 0 bases; bases with no gene match: 4. Germline lookup yields CDR1 SGDLS and CDR2 YYNGEE. The CDR3 has 15 amino acids. CDR3 protein: CASSVDPTGGYGYTF. DNA for the CDR3: TGTGCCAGCAGCGTAGATCCGACAGGGGGCTATGGCTACACCTTC. Variable domain in full (rest from reference TRBV9 and TRBJ1-2): DSGVTQTPKHLITATGQRVTLRCSPRSGDLSVYWYQQSLDQGLQFLIQYYNGEERAKGNILERFSAQQFPDLHSELNLSSLELGDSALYFCASSVDPTGGYGYTFGSGTRLTVV.

J is TRBJ2-3 and V is TRBV12-3 or TRBV12-4; D is possibly TRBD2 (6 bases). V was shortened by 6 bases and J by 0 bases, with 13 bases between the two germline ends. CDR3 length: 15 amino acids. The CDR3 region has the DNA TGTGCCAGCAGCGGGCGGGGTCTCAGCACAGATACGCAGTATTTT. As protein: CASSGRGLSTDTQYF.

This chain links TRBV2 with TRBJ2-1, with D possibly being TRBD1 (5 bases). The CDR3 has 14 residues. Trimming removed 1 base at V and 10 bases at J, with 14 bases between. Germline V gene sequence: CDR1 SNHLY, CDR2 FYNNEI. In DNA, the CDR3 is TGTGCCAGCAGTGAAGGACAGACTCTCCAGGAGCAGTTCTTC. Translated, it gives CASSEGQTLQEQFF.

The gene calls are TRBV11-2 and TRBJ2-3; D unclear. Germline V lookup: CDR1 SGHAT, CDR2 FQNNGV. Trimming took off 3 bases at V and 5 bases at J, with 6 bases between the two ends. The CDR3 is 12 amino acids. CDR3 residues: CASSFNLDTQYF. The CDR3 nucleotides read TGTGCCAGCAGCTTTAATTTAGATACGCAGTATTTT. The variable domain in full, completed from reference TRBV11-2 and TRBJ2-3, reads EAGVAQSPRYKIIEKRQSVAFWCNPISGHATLYWYQQILGQGPKLLIQFQNNGVVDDSQLPKDRFSAERLKGVDSTLKIQPAKLEDSAVYLCASSFNLDTQYFGPGTRLTVL.

The J gene is TRBJ2-7, the V gene TRBV20-1; TRBD1 aligns across 7 bases. CDR3 length: 14 amino acids. CDR1 is DFQATT, CDR2 SNEGSKA, per germline (reference sequence). V trimming: 0 bases; J trimming: 3 bases; junction bases outside the gene matches: 5. CDR3 DNA: TGCAGTGCTAGAGATGAACAGGGGCACTACGAGCAGTACTTC. As protein: CSARDEQGHYEQYF.

This clonotype was counted a few times. This chain links TRBV12-3 or TRBV12-4 with TRBJ1-6; D might be TRBD1 (6 bases). This CDR3 is 14 amino acids long. V was clipped by 7 bases and J by 10 bases, with 17 bases between them. Written as DNA, the CDR3 is TGTGCCAGCACCCCGACAGGAAGAATCTCACCCCTCCACTTT. Encoded protein: CASTPTGRISPLHF.

This clonotype appeared once. V and J are TRBV14 and TRBJ2-1; the D gene is possibly TRBD2 (5 bases). The ends were cut back, 0 bases at V and 6 bases at J, with 15 bases in the middle. The CDR3 runs 16 residues. Germline V gives CDR1 SGHDN, CDR2 FVKESK. The CDR3 DNA reads as TGTGCCAGCAGCCAAGAGTGGGAGCGTGCGGGCAATGAGCAGTTCTTC. This sequence encodes CASSQEWERAGNEQFF.

V is TRBV2 and J is TRBJ2-3; 7 bases align to TRBD1. Per germline, CDR1 SNHLY and CDR2 FYNNEI. The CDR3 consists of 15 residues. The junction had 8 bases not matched to a gene; V was cut back by 7 bases and J by 1 base. Here the CDR3 reads CASKDDRAGTDTQYF. Here the CDR3 DNA reads TGTGCCAGCAAGGACGACAGGGCGGGCACAGATACGCAGTATTTT.

The chain recombines TRBV9 with TRBJ1-2; 7 bases fit TRBD1. CDR3 size: 15 residues. J was trimmed by 8 bases and V by 3 bases; bases with no gene match: 13. Germline V gene lookup returns CDR1 SGDLS and CDR2 YYNGEE. The CDR3 nucleotides are TGTGCCAGCAGCGACCGGGACAGTTGGGGGCAAGGCTACACCTTC. As protein: CASSDRDSWGQGYTF. The complete variable domain, with remaining parts taken from reference TRBV9 and TRBJ1-2, reads DSGVTQTPKHLITATGQRVTLRCSPRSGDLSVYWYQQSLDQGLQFLIQYYNGEERAKGNILERFSAQQFPDLHSELNLSSLELGDSALYFCASSDRDSWGQGYTFGSGTRLTVV.

This chain connects TRBV5-1 to TRBJ1-1; D ambiguous. There are 12 residues in the CDR3. The V gene lost 4 bases and the J gene lost 12 bases, with 16 bases spanning the gap. Germline V lookup: CDR1 SGHRS, CDR2 YFSETQ. The chain's CDR3 is CASSPVGGSTFF. The CDR3 DNA sequence: TGCGCCAGCAGCCCGGTTGGAGGGAGTACTTTCTTT.

The gene calls are TRBV4-2 and TRBJ1-4, with D hard to call. The CDR3 spans 14 residues. Looked up from germline, CDR1 is LGHNA and CDR2 is YNFKEQ. Trimming took 0 bases from V and 7 from J, leaving 9 bases between them. The CDR3 nucleotides are TGTGCCAGCAGCCAAGATCGCAGGAGTGAAAAACTGTTTTTT. This gives the protein CASSQDRRSEKLFF.

This chain connects TRBV6-4 to TRBJ2-2; perhaps TRBD2 as D (6 bases). Trimming cost V 4 bases and J 2 bases, with 14 bases left between them. Germline V gene sequence: CDR1 MRHNA, CDR2 SNTAGT. This CDR3 region has 16 residues. The CDR3 sequence is CASSAAGTSNTGELFF. CDR3 DNA: TGTGCCAGCAGTGCGGCAGGGACTTCTAACACCGGGGAGCTGTTTTTT.

This clonotype was seen a handful of times. The rearrangement links TRBV7-3 to TRBJ1-1, with 7 positions matching TRBD1. The V and J ends lost 2 bases and 4 bases, in that order; junction bases with no gene match: 4. Germline CDR1 is SGHTA and CDR2 is FQGTGA. The CDR3 length is 14 residues. This CDR3 reads CASSLQGESTEAFF. Written as DNA, the CDR3 is TGTGCCAGCAGCTTACAGGGGGAGAGCACTGAAGCTTTCTTT.